The entry below describes one TCR beta chain. The CDR3 length is 17 residues. The J segment lost 3 bases and the V segment lost 0 bases, leaving 6 bases of the junction unmatched. The V gene's germline CDR1 is MNHNS and CDR2 SASEGT. TCRdb itself ran the RT-PCR reads through MiXCR, one entry per CDR3 protein. Of fewer than 800,000 distinct CDR3 sequences listed, 14% are singletons. This rearrangement joins TRBV6-1 to TRBJ1-3; 9 bases map to TRBD1. The origin of this receptor is a female donor in good health, serving as a healthy control. Sequenced sample: memory CD4+ T cells from blood. The CDR3 sequence: CASSEAPQGASGNTIYF. In nucleotides, the CDR3 is TGTGCCAGCAGTGAAGCACCACAGGGGGCTAGTGGAAACACCATATATTTT.